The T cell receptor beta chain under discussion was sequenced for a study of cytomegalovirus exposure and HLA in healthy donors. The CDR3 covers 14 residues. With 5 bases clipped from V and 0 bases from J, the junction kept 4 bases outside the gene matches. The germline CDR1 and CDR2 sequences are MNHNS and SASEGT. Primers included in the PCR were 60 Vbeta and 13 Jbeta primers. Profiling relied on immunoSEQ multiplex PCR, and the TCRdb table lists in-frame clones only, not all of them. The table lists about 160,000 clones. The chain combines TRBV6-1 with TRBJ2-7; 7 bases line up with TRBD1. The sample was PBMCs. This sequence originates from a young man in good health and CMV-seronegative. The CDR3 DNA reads TGTGCCAGCAGTCTACAGGGGAGCTCCTACGAGCAGTACTTC. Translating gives CASSLQGSSYEQYF.